Each of the 20 T cell receptor beta chains below was sequenced from the same sample in a study of blood T cell repertoires in COVID-19. Sequencing used immunoSEQ multiplex PCR; TCRdb keeps in-frame clones, though not all of them. The sample lists 150,000 or so clones, roughly three quarters occurring once. Sequencing was performed on peripheral blood. These receptors were taken from a woman aged 70 to 79 with COVID-19, enrolled during active disease.

This rearrangement joins TRBV9 to TRBJ1-4; D gene ambiguous. Germline loops: CDR1 SGDLS, CDR2 YYNGEE. The CDR3 contains 15 residues. The ends were cut back, 0 bases at V and 0 bases at J, with 6 bases in the middle. CDR3 sequence: CASSVGAATNEKLFF. Here the CDR3 DNA reads TGTGCCAGCAGCGTAGGCGCTGCAACTAATGAAAAACTGTTTTTT. Filled out from reference TRBV9 and TRBJ1-4, the complete variable domain reads DSGVTQTPKHLITATGQRVTLRCSPRSGDLSVYWYQQSLDQGLQFLIQYYNGEERAKGNILERFSAQQFPDLHSELNLSSLELGDSALYFCASSVGAATNEKLFFGSGTQLSVL.

This chain joins TRBV19 and TRBJ2-3; TRBD1 agrees at 10 bases. The CDR3 has 14 residues. The V and J ends lost 4 bases and 7 bases, in that order; junction bases with no gene match: 5. The germline gives CDR1 LNHDA, CDR2 SQIVND (reference sequence). This CDR3 is CASSKGQGLNTQYF. Written as DNA, the CDR3 is TGTGCCAGTAGTAAGGGACAGGGGCTCAATACGCAGTATTTT.

The chain couples TRBV6-2 or TRBV6-3 to TRBJ2-5; unclear D gene. Germline assignment: CDR1 MNHEY and CDR2 SVGEGT. Trimming stripped 4 bases from V and 4 bases from J, with 7 bases between. The CDR3 totals 12 residues. CDR3 sequence reads: CASSWSGETQYF. CDR3 bases: TGTGCCAGCAGTTGGTCGGGAGAGACCCAGTACTTC.

The CDR3: CASKPRESSYGYTF. The CDR3, as DNA: TGTGCCAGCAAACCCAGGGAATCAAGCTATGGCTACACCTTC. The chain links TRBV6-5 to TRBJ1-2, with a tentative D call TRBD1 (5 bases). CDR1 is MNHEY, CDR2 SVGAGI, per germline. The V end lost 7 bases, the J end lost 4 bases, and 16 bases lay between the germline ends. The CDR3 spans 14 residues.

This clone was observed a handful of times. The chain combines TRBV9 with TRBJ2-1; no firm D call. Trimming pared 0 bases from V and 3 bases from J, leaving 13 bases between. The CDR3 runs to 16 residues. Germline CDR1 is SGDLS and CDR2 is YYNGEE. CDR3 sequence (DNA): TGTGCCAGCAGCGTAGGTGCAGACTGGAGCTACAATGAGCAGTTCTTC. It translates to CASSVGADWSYNEQFF.

The V call is TRBV3-1 (or the pseudogene TRBV3-2), the J call TRBJ2-7; D gene ambiguous. Looked up from germline, CDR1 is LGHDT and CDR2 is YNNKEL (reference sequence). The ends were cut back, 2 bases at V and 5 bases at J, with 10 bases in the middle. The CDR3 length is 13 residues. The CDR3 DNA reads as TGTGCCAGCAGCCAATCCCCGAGCGACGAGCAGTACTTC. Its translation is CASSQSPSDEQYF.

The chain carries TRBV19 and TRBJ2-5, with D possibly TRBD1 on 6 matching bases. The CDR3 length is 15 residues. Germline V CDR1 and CDR2: LNHDA, SQIVND (reference sequence). V was cut by 3 bases and J by 1 base, with 12 bases left in between. CDR3 sequence: CASSMGARGQETQYF. Written as DNA, the CDR3 is TGTGCCAGTAGTATGGGGGCAAGGGGCCAAGAGACCCAGTACTTC.

This sequence joins TRBV4-2 and TRBJ1-6; D unresolved. CDR3 length equals 16 residues. V shed 0 bases and J shed 10 bases, with 16 bases lying between them. Germline V lookup: CDR1 LGHNA, CDR2 YNFKEQ. The CDR3: CASSQENWEGRSPLHF. As DNA, the CDR3 is TGTGCCAGCAGCCAAGAGAACTGGGAGGGAAGATCACCCCTCCACTTT.

This clone turned up a few times. The chain carries TRBV24-1 and TRBJ1-2; 9 bases are shared with TRBD1. Germline V gives CDR1 KGHDR, CDR2 SFDVKD. The CDR3 totals 17 residues. V dropped 2 bases and J dropped 8; count of bases not matched to a gene: 14. The CDR3 DNA reads as TGTGCCACCAGTGATTCCGCTCTCTCGAACAGGGGGCAAGGCTACACCTTC. Its protein product is CATSDSALSNRGQGYTF.

The V call is TRBV18, the J call TRBJ1-6; D not resolved. From germline, CDR1 is KGHSH and CDR2 LQKENI. V lost 3 bases to trimming and J lost 7 bases, with 13 bases between them. The CDR3 length is 15 residues. The CDR3 region has the DNA TGTGCCAGCTCACCGAGCTTTGAGGTCAATTCACCCCTCCACTTT. Its protein product is CASSPSFEVNSPLHF.

The CDR3 sequence: CASSLSLTDPYEQYF. The DNA of the CDR3 is TGTGCCAGCAGCTTATCGCTTACAGATCCCTACGAGCAGTACTTC. The chain employs TRBV7-9 and TRBJ2-7; D unresolved. Germline V gene lookup returns CDR1 SEHNR and CDR2 FQNEAQ (reference sequence). The CDR3 contains 15 residues. Trimming left V 2 bases short and J 2 bases short, with 13 bases between.

J is TRBJ2-3 and V is TRBV9; TRBD2 matches at 9 bases. This CDR3 contains 15 residues. Germline V gene data show CDR1 as SGDLS and CDR2 as YYNGEE. V was clipped by 3 bases and J by 1 base; unmatched bases: 3. The CDR3 nucleotides are TGTGCCAGCAGCGCCCCTAGCGGGGGCACAGATACGCAGTATTTT. Its translation: CASSAPSGGTDTQYF.

The chain is built from TRBV3-1 (or the pseudogene TRBV3-2) and TRBJ1-4; D may be TRBD1 (5 bases). Germline lookup yields CDR1 LGHDT and CDR2 YNNKEL (reference sequence). V was trimmed by 3 bases and J by 5 bases, leaving 13 bases between them. This CDR3 is 15 amino acids long. The CDR3 loop is CASSQGGRRNEKLFF. CDR3 coding DNA: TGTGCCAGCAGCCAGGGGGGTAGAAGGAATGAAAAACTGTTTTTT.

V gene TRBV11-2 combines with J gene TRBJ2-1; D is unclear. This CDR3 spans 15 amino acids. Germline-derived CDR1 and CDR2 are SGHAT and FQNNGV. V was cut by 3 bases and J by 5 bases, with 14 bases left in between. CDR3 residues: CASSFTGQSHNEQFF. The DNA of the CDR3 is TGTGCCAGCAGCTTTACGGGTCAGTCCCACAATGAGCAGTTCTTC.

Comments on this clone: Mismatch with germline at one junction end may stem from a read error. The rearrangement joins TRBV13 to TRBJ1-4; D is unresolved. CDR1 and CDR2 from the germline V gene are PRHDT and FYEKMQ (reference sequence). This CDR3 has 16 amino acids. The DNA for the CDR3 is TGTGCCAGCAGCATAGGAGGGCCTGGGAGGTATGAAAAACTGTTTTTT. Encoded protein: CASSIGGPGRYEKLFF.

The chain employs TRBV27 and TRBJ1-5; TRBD1 matches 8 bases. The germline CDR1 and CDR2 sequences are MNHEY and SMNVEV (reference sequence). The CDR3 runs 17 residues. After removal of 2 bases from V and 4 bases from J, the junction contained 10 bases not matched to a gene. CDR3 nucleotides: TGTGCCAGCAGTTTAACCGCCGACAGGGGACATAATCAGCCCCAGCATTTT. Amino acids: CASSLTADRGHNQPQHF.

Only a few counts were recorded for this clone. This chain joins TRBV19 and TRBJ1-2; no reliable D call. This CDR3 has 12 residues. Germline CDR1 and CDR2: LNHDA and SQIVND (reference sequence). Trimming took off 7 bases at V and 2 bases at J, with 8 bases between the two ends. Written as DNA, the CDR3 is TGTGCCAGTACAACAGACAACTATGGCTACACCTTC. Translation: CASTTDNYGYTF.

The chain links TRBV4-2 to TRBJ1-4, with unresolved D. The CDR3 sequence is 15 residues long. Germline V gene data show CDR1 as LGHNA and CDR2 as YNFKEQ. Trimming cost V 1 base and J 4 bases, with 10 bases left between them. The CDR3 DNA follows: TGTGCCAGCAGCCAAGGTGATACAGATAATGAAAAACTGTTTTTT. As protein: CASSQGDTDNEKLFF.

The chain carries TRBV27 and TRBJ1-4; no reliable D call. The CDR3 length is 13 residues. Germline V lookup: CDR1 MNHEY, CDR2 SMNVEV (reference sequence). V shed 2 bases and J shed 10 bases, with 11 bases lying between them. The CDR3: CASSLKIRGKLFF. The CDR3 DNA sequence: TGTGCCAGCAGTTTAAAGATTCGAGGAAAACTGTTTTTT.

The chain links TRBV4-2 to TRBJ2-7; TRBD2 is a possible D gene (6 bases). This CDR3 contains 14 residues. From germline, CDR1 is LGHNA and CDR2 YNFKEQ. V was trimmed by 2 bases and J by 2 bases, leaving 10 bases between them. This CDR3 reads CASSQPGGAYEQYF. The CDR3 nucleotides are TGTGCCAGCAGCCAACCGGGCGGGGCCTACGAGCAGTACTTC.